This T cell receptor beta chain was obtained from a study of OX40 agonist ivuxolimab in advanced cancers. Study results and limitations: Clonal expansion in partial responders at 0.1-3.0 mg/kg ranked among the lowest.

A remark on this clone: Its cognate antigen is unknown.

Germline CDR1 and CDR2: ENHRY and SYGVKD. V dropped 4 bases and J dropped 7 bases, with 11 bases sitting between them. The CDR3 totals 13 residues. Clones were read by immunoSEQ multiplex PCR, and TCRdb kept only the in-frame ones, dropping some. The sample shows around 70,000 clones, 84% of them seen only once. V usage is TRBV10-3 and J usage is TRBJ1-5; no firm D call. The sample here was CD4+ or CD8+ T cells sorted from blood, taken in a trial of the OX40 agonist ivuxolimab. The sequence was collected from an adult with an advanced solid tumor such as melanoma, head and neck, liver or kidney cancer. Written as DNA, the CDR3 is TGTGCCATCAGTGGAGTCCGGGCACAGCCCCAGCATTTT. Amino acid sequence: CAISGVRAQPQHF.